Here is one T cell receptor (beta chain) with its context. This receptor's antigen is unknown. No base quality information exists; no much larger clone differs at one position. The library came from the immunoSEQ multiplex PCR assay. From the authors' description of their analysis: A statistical classification framework was developed to diagnose cytomegalovirus status using the catalog of TCR beta chain sequences. Imported from immuneACCESS, the table was reduced by TCRdb to in-frame sequences with V and J called. These copies leave out some clones; in studies compared against another copy, an unresolved V gene accounts for under half, and the cause of the remainder is not known. From that table come the V and J calls and clone size; the DNA was used to work out D and trimming. A total of some 88,000 clones appear in this sample, 96% of them only once. The ten largest make up roughly 0.78% of the sample.

These data belong to a study of cytomegalovirus exposure and HLA in healthy donors (dated by TCRdb to 2017 to 2019). Concerning the study at large: The roughly 700 repertoires of the first cohort and the 120 validation repertoires were produced on the same platform, according to a later analysis. The aim of the study was to test whether cataloging public T cell receptors could identify signatures of past pathogen exposure. Along with the roughly 710-subject first cohort, a separate validation cohort of over a hundred different subjects was used. High-throughput TCR immunosequencing, statistical association of individual TCRs with disease status, and machine learning were combined to predict cytomegalovirus infection status. General findings and caveats noted by the study authors: In both the original and validation cohorts, the classifier was reported to diagnose cytomegalovirus status with high specificity and sensitivity. Across donors, most TCR sequences were observed very rarely, whereas some public TCRs were present in many individuals. According to the authors, the approach could potentially be generalized to other disease states and immunological phenotypes. The study listed 164 TCR beta chains as associated with cytomegalovirus. In vitro tests confirmed that three of the cytomegalovirus-associated TCR beta chains recognize cytomegalovirus antigens. Subsequent analysis determined that TCRs grouped into clusters in the first cohort also showed a tendency toward co-occurrence across the 120 validation repertoires, and 85% to 95% of cluster scores exceeded 0. The validation cohort had no HLA typing available for a later analysis, so co-occurrence within that cohort was assessed over all 110 or so repertoires.

V is pared back by 5 bases and J by 2 bases, with 10 bases lying between the germline termini. CDR1 and CDR2 (SGHAT, FQNNGV) derive from the germline V gene. CDR3 length: 13 amino acids, cysteine to phenylalanine. Only the CDR3 region is kept as DNA, spanning 39 bases read in frame from base 1. The donors belonged to the validation cohort of roughly 120 subjects, which was separate from the 666-subject first cohort. The material sequenced was PBMCs. This TCR was recovered from a man aged 18 to 30 in good health and CMV-seronegative. The V and J segments used are TRBV11-2 and TRBJ2-7; 6 matching bases give a weak D call of TRBD1. The CDR3 reads as follows: CASSLAGAYEQYF. The DNA sequence reads TGTGCCAGCAGCCTCGCAGGGGCCTACGAGCAGTACTTC.